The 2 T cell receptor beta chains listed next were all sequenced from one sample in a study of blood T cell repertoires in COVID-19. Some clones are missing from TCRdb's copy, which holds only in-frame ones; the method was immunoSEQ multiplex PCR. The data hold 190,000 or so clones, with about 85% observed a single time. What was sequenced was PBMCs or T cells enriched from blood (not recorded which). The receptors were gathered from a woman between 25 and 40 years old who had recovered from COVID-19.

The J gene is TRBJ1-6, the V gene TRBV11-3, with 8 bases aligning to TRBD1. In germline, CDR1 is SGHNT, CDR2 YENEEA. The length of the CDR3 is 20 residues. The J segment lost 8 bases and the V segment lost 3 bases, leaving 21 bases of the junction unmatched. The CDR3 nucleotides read TGTGCCAGCAGCTTGGGACAGGACCAAAGGCTGTCCTCCCTACATTCACCCCTCCACTTT. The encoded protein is CASSLGQDQRLSSLHSPLHF.

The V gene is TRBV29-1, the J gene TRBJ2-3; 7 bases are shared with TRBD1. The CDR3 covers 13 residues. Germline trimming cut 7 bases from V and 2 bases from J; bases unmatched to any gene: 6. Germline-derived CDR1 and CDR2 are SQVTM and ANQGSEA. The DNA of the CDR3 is TGCAGCGCTGGGACAGAGTCCACAGATACGCAGTATTTT. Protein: CSAGTESTDTQYF.